This T cell receptor beta chain was sequenced for a study of vaccination and CD4 T cells after COVID-19. The wider study: Two mRNA vaccine doses were given, either BNT162b2 or mRNA-1273.

Sample treatment: roughly 10-day PBMC culture with coronavirus spike peptide pools or control peptides (ViraFEST assay). The length of the CDR3 is 13 residues. Trimming removed 7 bases from V and 5 bases from J; junction bases left unmatched: 7. Germline CDR1 and CDR2: MNHNS and SASEGT. This clonotype was detected a few times. Its cognate antigen is unknown. The Oncomine TCR Beta short-read assay sequenced DNA from cultured CD4+ T cells. Each CDR3 protein is one row after TCRdb ran MiXCR on the PCR reads. The data hold approximately 24,000 distinct CDR3 sequences, with approximately 67% observed a single time.

V is TRBV6-1 and J is TRBJ2-5, with 7 bases lining up with TRBD1. Source: CD4+ T cells from blood, cultured in vitro, taken after SARS-CoV-2 vaccination. The TCR comes from a human donor who received a COVID-19 vaccine. The CDR3 coding sequence is TGTGCCAGCACCAGACAGGGTTGGGAGACCCAGTACTTC. Encoded protein: CASTRQGWETQYF.